This is a list of T cell receptor beta chains from one sample in a study of T cells in Graves' hyperthyroidism and ophthalmopathy. TCRdb reprocessed the multiplex PCR reads via MiXCR and lists one record per CDR3 protein. Altogether some 270,000 distinct CDR3 sequences are present, approximately 12% being singletons, with the ten largest covering 7.8%. Source material: blood. Receptor source: a woman aged 30 to 39 with Graves' hyperthyroidism that later progressed to Graves' ophthalmopathy. Both conserved end residues are trimmed from each CDR3. The order of the fields is D gene, V gene, CDR3 protein. The D gene is left open where the match is weak.

D gene: TRBD1
V gene: TRBV11-3
CDR3 protein: ASSLSRRGTGNTIY

D gene: TRBD2
V gene: TRBV29-1
CDR3 protein: SVETSGKGTGELF

D gene: TRBD1
V gene: TRBV19
CDR3 protein: ASRQQGWTEAF

D gene: -
V gene: TRBV19
CDR3 protein: ASKPKAIYGYT

D gene: TRBD2
V gene: TRBV20-1
CDR3 protein: SANLAGAYNEQF

D gene: TRBD1
V gene: TRBV18
CDR3 protein: ASSREPTGGGTEAF

D gene: -
V gene: TRBV4-3
CDR3 protein: ASSQVGDVETQY

D gene: -
V gene: TRBV5-4
CDR3 protein: ASRLDSGQETQY

D gene: -
V gene: TRBV19
CDR3 protein: ASSIVTGSMNTEAF

D gene: -
V gene: TRBV7-9
CDR3 protein: ASATSTVSYQETQY

D gene: TRBD2
V gene: TRBV30
CDR3 protein: AWSILAGVFTDTQY

D gene: TRBD1
V gene: TRBV20-1
CDR3 protein: SASAGTGSFPQETQY

D gene: TRBD2
V gene: TRBV15
CDR3 protein: ATSRTGTSGIFYNEQF

D gene: -
V gene: TRBV7-8
CDR3 protein: ASSSGRLANYGYT

D gene: TRBD2
V gene: TRBV6-1
CDR3 protein: ASSSPGLAVSADTQY

D gene: TRBD2
V gene: TRBV5-4
CDR3 protein: ASSGLAGYNEQF

D gene: TRBD2
V gene: TRBV6-6
CDR3 protein: ASSYGTSGHNEQF

D gene: -
V gene: TRBV7-2
CDR3 protein: ASRDGQRGSTDTQY

D gene: TRBD2
V gene: TRBV27
CDR3 protein: ASSFGGGGYNEQF

D gene: -
V gene: TRBV7-2
CDR3 protein: ASGSTYEQY

D gene: -
V gene: TRBV4-2
CDR3 protein: ASSTTDRVNTEAF

D gene: TRBD2
V gene: TRBV27
CDR3 protein: ASSTTSNEQY

D gene: -
V gene: TRBV30
CDR3 protein: AWRGRGAGSNQPQH

D gene: -
V gene: TRBV6-1
CDR3 protein: ASSRRPQELY

D gene: -
V gene: TRBV5-8
CDR3 protein: ASAAWGSGTDTQY

D gene: -
V gene: TRBV5-5
CDR3 protein: ASSRVGDPNQPQH

D gene: TRBD2
V gene: TRBV28
CDR3 protein: ASSFRLQAGDSEQF

D gene: -
V gene: TRBV28
CDR3 protein: ASSSPGGYYEQY

D gene: TRBD2
V gene: TRBV6-2/TRBV6-3
CDR3 protein: ASSGTSGHNEQF

D gene: -
V gene: TRBV29-1
CDR3 protein: SVERDTDTQY

D gene: TRBD2
V gene: TRBV30
CDR3 protein: AWSARLAPAKNIQY

D gene: -
V gene: TRBV7-6
CDR3 protein: AGSLEGTVATNEKLF

D gene: TRBD2
V gene: TRBV7-6
CDR3 protein: ASSVGTSGSPVEQY

D gene: TRBD2
V gene: TRBV6-1
CDR3 protein: ASRRRRGGYETQY

D gene: -
V gene: TRBV12-3/TRBV12-4
CDR3 protein: ASSWEGNEQF

D gene: -
V gene: TRBV28
CDR3 protein: ASTTVFMVPQH

D gene: TRBD2
V gene: TRBV7-9
CDR3 protein: ASSASVRGGNEQF